The 24 T cell receptor beta chains below come from one sample, sequenced in a study of T-cell memory formation after mild COVID-19. A single record per CDR3 protein comes from TCRdb applying MiXCR to the 5' RACE reads. The sample includes just over 400,000 distinct CDR3 sequences, about 22% of them seen just once. Sequencing used PBMCs or a T cell subset sorted from them (not recorded which). These receptors all stem from an adult woman who had mild COVID-19 (a few samples of this study predate the infection). Cell type and time point are not known.

The CDR3 reads CASSELSGASYEQYF. CDR3 bases: TGTGCCAGCAGTGAACTTTCAGGGGCCTCCTACGAGCAGTACTTC. The chain recombines TRBV25-1 with TRBJ2-7; possibly TRBD1 for D (6 bases). The ends were cut back, 2 bases at V and 0 bases at J, with 11 bases in the middle. The CDR3 contains 15 residues. Germline loops: CDR1 MGHDK, CDR2 SYGVNS.

DNA of the CDR3: TGTGCCAGCTGCAGATCTAACTACGAGCAGTACTTC. It yields the protein CASCRSNYEQYF. This chain links TRBV2 with TRBJ2-7; D is unresolved. Trimming took 8 bases from V and 3 from J, leaving 11 bases between them. CDR3 length: 12 residues. Germline CDR1 reads SNHLY; CDR2 reads FYNNEI.

This clonotype turned up a few times. This chain uses TRBV7-3 with TRBJ2-1, with 15 positions matching TRBD2. V lost 5 bases and J lost 7; bases outside the gene matches: 21. CDR1 is SGHTA, CDR2 FQGTGA, per germline. The CDR3 runs 21 residues. CDR3 region: CASSLQAGLAGGPSRGNEQFF. In DNA form, the CDR3 reads TGTGCCAGCAGCCTTCAGGCAGGACTAGCGGGAGGGCCCTCTAGGGGGAATGAGCAGTTCTTC. The variable domain in full, with the rest retrieved from reference TRBV7-3 and TRBJ2-1, is GAGVSQTPSNKVTEKGKYVELRCDPISGHTALYWYRQSLGQGPEFLIYFQGTGAADDSGLPNDRFFAVRPEGSVSTLKIQRTERGDSAVYLCASSLQAGLAGGPSRGNEQFFGPGTRLTVL.

V gene TRBV5-1 combines with J gene TRBJ2-3; no clear D gene. The CDR3 is made up of 12 amino acids. Between the trimmed V and J ends, which lost 4 bases and 6 bases, there was a span of 9 bases. Germline CDR1 is SGHRS and CDR2 is YFSETQ. The chain's CDR3 is CASSRLRDTQYF. The CDR3 nucleotides are TGCGCCAGCAGCCGGCTTAGGGATACGCAGTATTTT.

The chain joins TRBV7-2 to TRBJ2-1; D is unresolved. The CDR3 is 13 amino acids. V was clipped by 1 base and J by 14 bases, with 15 bases between them. Germline V gene data show CDR1 as SGHTA and CDR2 as FQGNSA. Written as DNA, the CDR3 is TGTGCCAGCAGCTTAGTCGAAACGGGCCCGAAGTTCTTC. It codes for CASSLVETGPKFF.

This clonotype was seen more than once but under ten times. The V call is TRBV24-1, the J call TRBJ2-1; D unresolved. Germline loops: CDR1 KGHDR, CDR2 SFDVKD. V was cut by 5 bases and J by 3 bases, with 10 bases left in between. The CDR3 has 14 amino acids. The CDR3 DNA reads as TGTGCCACCAGTGGAGGTCTCTTCTACAATGAGCAGTTCTTC. Translated: CATSGGLFYNEQFF.

The table lists this clonotype with a few counts. The chain joins TRBV2 to TRBJ2-1, with D tentatively TRBD1 (5 bases). Trimming removed 6 bases at V and 10 bases at J, with 16 bases between. CDR1 is SNHLY, CDR2 FYNNEI, per germline. The CDR3 has 13 amino acids. The CDR3 coding sequence is TGTGCCAGCAGGGGGAAACAGGTTTCGGAGCAGTTCTTC. Amino acids: CASRGKQVSEQFF.

The chain employs TRBV20-1 and TRBJ2-1, with D maybe TRBD1 (5 bases). CDR1 is DFQATT, CDR2 SNEGSKA, per germline (reference sequence). The CDR3 covers 13 residues. Deletions cut 6 bases from V and 6 bases from J, with 15 bases between. The DNA for the CDR3 is TGCAGTGCGATAAGGATCGACAGCAATGAGCAGTTCTTC. As protein: CSAIRIDSNEQFF.

This clonotype was counted at least ten times. The rearrangement uses TRBV24-1 and TRBJ2-6; tentatively, D is TRBD1 (5 bases). This CDR3 comprises 18 residues. V lost 7 bases to trimming and J lost 0 bases, with 18 bases between them. CDR1 is KGHDR and CDR2 is SFDVKD in the germline V gene. The CDR3 DNA reads TGTGCCACCAGCCCAACAGGTTCCTCCGCCTCTGGGGCCAACGTCCTGACTTTC. It translates to CATSPTGSSASGANVLTF.

V is TRBV19 and J is TRBJ1-1, with TRBD1 matching over 10 bases. V lost 5 bases and J lost 5; bases outside the gene matches: 8. The CDR3 has 15 amino acids. CDR1 and CDR2 from the germline V gene are LNHDA and SQIVND (reference sequence). CDR3 bases: TGTGCCAGTAGTCCCGACAGGGGGCGGGGGACTGAAGCTTTCTTT. Protein sequence: CASSPDRGRGTEAFF.

The CDR3 is CASSYADSRGNTEAFF. For the CDR3, the DNA is TGTGCCAGCAGTTACGCCGACAGCCGAGGCAACACTGAAGCTTTCTTT. The rearrangement links TRBV6-2 or TRBV6-3 to TRBJ1-1; TRBD1 might be the D (5 bases). The germline V gene has CDR1 MNHEY and CDR2 SVGEGT. The CDR3 consists of 16 residues. V was shortened by 2 bases and J by 2 bases, with 15 bases between the two germline ends.

The chain uses TRBV2 and TRBJ1-4, with D uncertain. The germline V and J ends were trimmed by 5 bases and 4 bases, with 2 bases remaining between them. The CDR3 totals 11 residues. Germline assignment: CDR1 SNHLY and CDR2 FYNNEI. In DNA, the CDR3 is TGTGCCAGCAGTTATAATGAAAAACTGTTTTTT. This encodes CASSYNEKLFF.

This clonotype occurred a few times. The rearrangement links TRBV2 to TRBJ1-1; tentative D call: TRBD1 (5 bases). The CDR3 is 14 amino acids. CDR1 is SNHLY and CDR2 is FYNNEI in the germline V gene. V was clipped by 6 bases and J by 10 bases, with 21 bases between them. CDR3 amino acids: CASRGATGRSRAFF. DNA for the CDR3: TGTGCCAGCAGAGGGGCTACGGGCCGGTCGCGAGCTTTCTTT.

The V gene is TRBV5-1, the J gene TRBJ1-6; possibly TRBD1 for D (5 bases). Trimming left V 4 bases short and J 0 bases short, with 5 bases between. The CDR3 consists of 14 residues. Looked up from germline, CDR1 is SGHRS and CDR2 is YFSETQ. The CDR3 is CASSDSSYNSPLHF. Here the CDR3 DNA reads TGCGCCAGCAGCGACAGCTCCTATAATTCACCCCTCCACTTT.

The gene calls are TRBV9 and TRBJ2-2, with 7 bases identical to TRBD1. V trimming: 2 bases; J trimming: 2 bases; junction bases outside the gene matches: 6. Germline CDR1 reads SGDLS; CDR2 reads YYNGEE. This CDR3 has 16 residues. CDR3 in amino acids: CASSVTGAPNTGELFF. Written as DNA, the CDR3 is TGTGCCAGCAGCGTCACAGGGGCCCCTAACACCGGGGAGCTGTTTTTT.

The V call is TRBV6-5, the J call TRBJ1-2; maybe TRBD1 (5 bases). V lost 2 bases to trimming and J lost 4 bases, with 8 bases between them. CDR1 MNHEY and CDR2 SVGAGI come from the germline V gene. The CDR3 spans 13 residues. The CDR3 loop reads CASSYDRSYGYTF. In DNA, the CDR3 is TGTGCCAGCAGTTACGACAGATCCTATGGCTACACCTTC.

This clonotype showed up just a few times. The chain is built from TRBV7-7 and TRBJ2-5; D remains unclear. Per the germline V gene, CDR1 is SSHAT and CDR2 is FNYEAQ (reference sequence). The CDR3 sequence is 16 residues long. The ends were cut back, 3 bases at V and 0 bases at J, with 14 bases in the middle. CDR3 in amino acids: CASSLHPGRYQETQYF. The CDR3 DNA reads as TGTGCCAGCAGCTTGCACCCCGGACGGTACCAAGAGACCCAGTACTTC.

This clonotype came up a few times. The V and J genes are TRBV7-9 and TRBJ2-5, with D perhaps matching TRBD1 (6 bases). V shed 1 base and J shed 3 bases, with 15 bases lying between them. CDR1 is SEHNR and CDR2 is FQNEAQ in the germline V gene (reference sequence). The CDR3 is 16 amino acids. The CDR3 nucleotides read TGTGCCAGCAGCTTAGGGACCGGGACAAGGAAAGAGACCCAGTACTTC. Translating it yields CASSLGTGTRKETQYF.

This clonotype was seen a few times. The J gene is TRBJ2-3, the V gene TRBV6-2 or TRBV6-3; D unresolved. The CDR3 is 15 amino acids. V shed 2 bases and J shed 1 base, with 10 bases lying between them. The V gene's germline CDR1 is MNHEY and CDR2 SVGEGT. The CDR3 bases are TGTGCCAGCAGTTACGTGAGGCCCCGCACAGATACGCAGTATTTT. This sequence encodes CASSYVRPRTDTQYF.

This chain uses TRBV7-6 with TRBJ2-7, with 7 bases matching TRBD1. V shed 5 bases, J shed 3 bases, and the junction held 4 bases outside the gene matches. This CDR3 is built from 13 residues. CDR1 is SGHVS and CDR2 is FNYEAQ in the germline V gene. CDR3 coding DNA: TGTGCCAGCAGCATCGGACAGGTCTACGAGCAGTACTTC. As protein: CASSIGQVYEQYF.

This clonotype occurred once. The chain uses TRBV4-1 and TRBJ2-7; D call uncertain. Germline V gene sequence: CDR1 MGHRA, CDR2 YSYEKL. Deletions cut 3 bases from V and 4 bases from J, with 16 bases between. This CDR3 has 15 amino acids. CDR3 sequence (DNA): TGCGCCAGCAGCCAGCGCTGGGATAGTGTTTACGAGCAGTACTTC. Its translation is CASSQRWDSVYEQYF.

This clonotype was counted between two and nine times. The chain uses TRBV7-6 and TRBJ2-7, with TRBD1 matching over 10 bases. V dropped 4 bases and J dropped 2; count of bases not matched to a gene: 5. Germline CDR1 and CDR2: SGHVS and FNYEAQ. The CDR3 has 15 residues. Written as DNA, the CDR3 is TGTGCCAGCAGCTCAGGACAGGGGGGCGCCTACGAGCAGTACTTC. It specifies CASSSGQGGAYEQYF.

This clonotype appeared many times. CDR3 residues: CAWSVYILGTGERNTGELFF. The CDR3 nucleotides are TGTGCCTGGAGTGTATATATTCTCGGGACAGGCGAGCGCAACACCGGGGAGCTGTTTTTT. V usage is TRBV30 and J usage is TRBJ2-2; 8 positions agree with TRBD1. CDR3 length equals 20 residues. Unmatched junction bases numbered 17, after V lost 0 bases and J lost 2 bases. From germline, CDR1 is GTSNPN and CDR2 SVGIG (reference sequence). Complete variable domain (other parts from reference TRBV30 and TRBJ2-2): SQTIHQWPATLVQPVGSPLSLECTVEGTSNPNLYWYRQAAGRGLQLLFYSVGIGQISSEVPQNLSASRPQDRQFILSSKKLLLSDSGFYLCAWSVYILGTGERNTGELFFGEGSRLTVL.

The chain joins TRBV5-1 to TRBJ2-5; the D is unclear. The CDR3 consists of 15 residues. Germline CDR1 and CDR2: SGHRS and YFSETQ. Trimming pared 4 bases from V and 1 base from J, leaving 14 bases between. CDR3 DNA sequence: TGCGCCAGCAGCCACCTCTCAGGAATCCAAGAGACCCAGTACTTC. It specifies CASSHLSGIQETQYF.